A single TCR beta chain is shown here with its context. Its antigen is not identified. The data were obtained in a study of OX40 agonist ivuxolimab in advanced cancers. Study at large: Those treated in dose escalation had hepatocellular carcinoma, melanoma, renal cell cancer or head and neck cancer.

The ends were cut back, 4 bases at V and 4 bases at J, with 14 bases in the middle. This CDR3 comprises 15 residues. Germline CDR1 is MDHEN and CDR2 is SYDVKM. The data were produced by immunoSEQ multiplex PCR, yet TCRdb's version contains in-frame clones alone and is incomplete. The table records tens of thousands of clones, roughly four fifths of them present only once. Broader study findings: Clonal expansion in partial responders at 0.1-3.0 mg/kg ranked among the lowest. CD4+ and CD8+ blood T cells expanded clonally by week 6 at 0.1 to 3.0 mg/kg.

Sequences were derived from CD4+ or CD8+ T cells sorted from blood, sampled in a trial of the OX40 agonist ivuxolimab. The genes are TRBV28 and TRBJ2-4; D assignment may be TRBD1 or TRBD2 (5 bases each). The source is an adult with an advanced solid tumor such as melanoma, head and neck, liver or kidney cancer. CDR3 sequence: CASSSVEGWKNIQYF. Here the CDR3 DNA reads TGTGCCAGCAGTTCGGTTGAGGGGTGGAAAAACATTCAGTACTTC.